This entry is about one T cell receptor beta chain. The data were taken from a study of cytomegalovirus exposure and HLA in healthy donors. On the study more broadly: Counted in an early data release were some 81 million unique TCRs from HLA-typed donors.

From germline, CDR1 is SNHLY and CDR2 FYNNEI. Trimming cost V 6 bases and J 1 base, with 12 bases left between them. This CDR3 contains 14 residues. The primer mix had 60 Vbeta and 13 Jbeta primers. Some clones are missing from TCRdb's copy, which holds only in-frame ones; the method was immunoSEQ multiplex PCR. The sample lists 160,000 or so clones; more than 65% were seen once. The TCR originated in a man aged 45-60 years in good health and CMV-seropositive. The V and J genes are TRBV2 and TRBJ1-1, with D hard to call. Sequencing was done on a sample of PBMCs. The CDR3 nucleotides read TGTGCCAGCAGCTTTCTTACAGAGAACACTGAAGCTTTCTTT. This sequence encodes CASSFLTENTEAFF.